The rows below give T cell receptor beta chains drawn from one sample of a study of early T cells in non-severe SARS-CoV-2 infection. Each CDR3 protein gets one entry after TCRdb re-called the 5' RACE reads with MiXCR. The sample lists roughly 28,000 distinct CDR3 sequences; approximately 4.4% were seen once. The sequenced material came from whole blood. These TCRs come from an adult who was a healthcare worker with PCR-confirmed SARS-CoV-2 infection or an uninfected control (not recorded which). CDR3s include the opening cysteine and the closing phenylalanine or tryptophan. A D gene is named only where the DNA matches it firmly. Rows give clone size only sometimes, using once, few, many, or a class for an expanded clone.

d_gene: TRBD1
j_gene: TRBJ2-7
abundance: medium-sized
v_gene: TRBV29-1
CDR3aa: CSVRDRGIEQYF
CDR3nt: TGCAGCGTCCGGGACAGGGGGATCGAGCAGTACTTC

d_gene: TRBD2
j_gene: TRBJ2-3
abundance: many
v_gene: TRBV2
CDR3aa: CASSEGLAELLGYTDTQYF
CDR3nt: TGTGCCAGCAGTGAAGGGCTAGCGGAACTCCTCGGTTACACAGATACGCAGTATTTT

d_gene: .
j_gene: TRBJ2-1
abundance: few
v_gene: TRBV19
CDR3aa: CAGPTSAPASPSEQFF
CDR3nt: TGTGCCGGGCCGACCAGCGCGCCCGCTTCTCCTAGTGAGCAGTTCTTC

d_gene: .
j_gene: TRBJ2-7
abundance: many
v_gene: TRBV11-2
CDR3aa: CASSLIIYEQYF
CDR3nt: TGTGCCAGCAGCTTAATTATCTACGAGCAGTACTTC

d_gene: .
j_gene: TRBJ1-6
abundance: .
v_gene: TRBV18
CDR3aa: CASSRSSDPYNSPLHF
CDR3nt: TGTGCCAGCTCACGGAGCTCGGACCCCTATAATTCACCCCTCCACTTT

d_gene: TRBD2
j_gene: TRBJ2-1
abundance: many
v_gene: TRBV5-1
CDR3aa: CASSLPAGVDNEQFF
CDR3nt: TGCGCCAGCAGCTTACCAGCGGGAGTAGATAATGAGCAGTTCTTC

d_gene: TRBD1
j_gene: TRBJ2-1
abundance: many
v_gene: TRBV7-2
CDR3aa: CASSFRTGGNEQFF
CDR3nt: TGTGCCAGCAGCTTTCGGACAGGGGGCAATGAGCAGTTCTTC

d_gene: .
j_gene: TRBJ2-2
abundance: .
v_gene: TRBV7-9
CDR3aa: CASPGRGRSGELFF
CDR3nt: TGTGCCAGCCCAGGCCGGGGGCGTTCCGGGGAGCTGTTTTTT

d_gene: .
j_gene: TRBJ2-7
abundance: few
v_gene: TRBV12-5
CDR3aa: CASGLEGYYEQYF
CDR3nt: TGTGCTAGTGGCCTGGAGGGGTACTACGAGCAGTACTTC

d_gene: TRBD2
j_gene: TRBJ2-3
abundance: many
v_gene: TRBV7-2
CDR3aa: CASSYRLAGAADTQYF
CDR3nt: TGTGCCAGCAGTTACAGACTAGCGGGGGCGGCAGATACGCAGTATTTT

d_gene: .
j_gene: TRBJ2-4
abundance: many
v_gene: TRBV28
CDR3aa: CASSFQGGKNIQYF
CDR3nt: TGTGCCAGCAGTTTCCAGGGGGGCAAAAACATTCAGTACTTC

d_gene: .
j_gene: TRBJ2-7
abundance: many
v_gene: TRBV15
CDR3aa: CATSRSGEGAHEQYF
CDR3nt: TGTGCCACCAGCAGATCGGGGGAAGGGGCCCACGAGCAGTACTTC

d_gene: .
j_gene: TRBJ2-7
abundance: many
v_gene: TRBV25-1
CDR3aa: CASSNAGTRVYEQYF
CDR3nt: TGTGCCAGCAGCAATGCCGGGACAAGAGTCTACGAGCAGTACTTC

d_gene: .
j_gene: TRBJ1-5
abundance: medium-sized
v_gene: TRBV19
CDR3aa: CASTHQPQHF
CDR3nt: TGTGCCAGTACTCATCAGCCCCAGCATTTT

d_gene: TRBD2
j_gene: TRBJ2-1
abundance: .
v_gene: TRBV11-2
CDR3aa: CASSLRLAGVIDEQFF
CDR3nt: TGTGCCAGCAGCTTGAGACTAGCGGGAGTCATCGATGAGCAGTTCTTC

d_gene: .
j_gene: TRBJ2-1
abundance: many
v_gene: TRBV11-2
CDR3aa: CASSFLTIDGEQFF
CDR3nt: TGTGCCAGCAGCTTTTTGACCATTGACGGTGAGCAGTTCTTC

d_gene: .
j_gene: TRBJ2-5
abundance: few
v_gene: TRBV27
CDR3aa: CASSSLRQETQYF
CDR3nt: TGTGCCAGCAGTTCCCTACGACAAGAGACCCAGTACTTC

d_gene: .
j_gene: TRBJ2-1
abundance: few
v_gene: TRBV5-1
CDR3aa: CASSLQGGNEQFF
CDR3nt: TGCGCCAGCAGCTTGCAGGGGGGCAATGAGCAGTTCTTC

d_gene: TRBD1
j_gene: TRBJ1-5
abundance: few
v_gene: TRBV20-1
CDR3aa: CSARETGETSNQPQHF
CDR3nt: TGCAGTGCTAGAGAGACAGGGGAGACGAGCAATCAGCCCCAGCATTTT

d_gene: .
j_gene: TRBJ2-3
abundance: few
v_gene: TRBV20-1
CDR3aa: CSALTKPTDTQYF
CDR3nt: TGCAGTGCGTTGACTAAGCCCACAGATACGCAGTATTTT

d_gene: .
j_gene: TRBJ1-3
abundance: many
v_gene: TRBV10-1
CDR3aa: CASSEMVRAGNTIYF
CDR3nt: TGCGCCAGCAGTGAGATGGTGAGGGCCGGAAACACCATATATTTT

d_gene: TRBD2
j_gene: TRBJ2-2
abundance: many
v_gene: TRBV11-2
CDR3aa: CASRAGLAGTGELFF
CDR3nt: TGTGCCAGTCGTGCTGGGCTAGCGGGCACCGGGGAGCTGTTTTTT

d_gene: .
j_gene: TRBJ2-7
abundance: many
v_gene: TRBV11-2
CDR3aa: CASSLLGRSYEQYF
CDR3nt: TGTGCCAGCAGCTTACTCGGGCGGAGCTACGAGCAGTACTTC

d_gene: .
j_gene: TRBJ2-2
abundance: medium-sized
v_gene: TRBV7-8
CDR3aa: CASSLEGGELFF
CDR3nt: TGTGCCAGCAGCTTAGAAGGCGGGGAGCTGTTTTTT

d_gene: .
j_gene: TRBJ2-3
abundance: many
v_gene: TRBV30
CDR3aa: CAWSFTDTQYF
CDR3nt: TGTGCCTGGAGCTTTACAGATACGCAGTATTTT

d_gene: .
j_gene: TRBJ2-5
abundance: many
v_gene: TRBV28
CDR3aa: CASSFRRSMKTQYF
CDR3nt: TGTGCCAGCAGTTTCCGCAGGAGTATGAAGACCCAGTACTTC

d_gene: TRBD2
j_gene: TRBJ2-2
abundance: .
v_gene: TRBV19
CDR3aa: CASTPTPGLGTGELFF
CDR3nt: TGTGCCAGTACCCCCACGCCGGGACTAGGGACCGGGGAGCTGTTTTTT

d_gene: .
j_gene: TRBJ2-2
abundance: many
v_gene: TRBV5-1
CDR3aa: CASSRDRPNTGELFF
CDR3nt: TGCGCCAGCAGCCGTGACAGGCCGAACACCGGGGAGCTGTTTTTT

d_gene: .
j_gene: TRBJ2-1
abundance: many
v_gene: TRBV12-3/TRBV12-4
CDR3aa: CASSLRPPGNEQFF
CDR3nt: TGTGCCAGCAGTTTACGGCCCCCGGGGAATGAGCAGTTCTTC

d_gene: .
j_gene: TRBJ2-1
abundance: many
v_gene: TRBV20-1
CDR3aa: CSAPSYNEQFF
CDR3nt: TGCAGTGCCCCCTCCTACAATGAGCAGTTCTTC

d_gene: .
j_gene: TRBJ2-1
abundance: many
v_gene: TRBV14
CDR3aa: CASSQFSRGNNEQFF
CDR3nt: TGTGCCAGCAGCCAATTCAGCCGGGGGAACAATGAGCAGTTCTTC

d_gene: .
j_gene: TRBJ2-1
abundance: many
v_gene: TRBV7-9
CDR3aa: CASSLGDSGEQFF
CDR3nt: TGTGCCAGCAGCTTAGGGGACTCCGGTGAGCAGTTCTTC

d_gene: .
j_gene: TRBJ2-3
abundance: many
v_gene: TRBV7-4
CDR3aa: CASSFLPVTQYF
CDR3nt: TGTGCCAGCAGCTTTTTGCCGGTTACGCAGTATTTT

d_gene: TRBD2
j_gene: TRBJ2-3
abundance: many
v_gene: TRBV6-6
CDR3aa: CASNIAGGGTDTQYF
CDR3nt: TGTGCCAGCAACATAGCGGGAGGGGGCACAGATACGCAGTATTTT

d_gene: TRBD2
j_gene: TRBJ2-7
abundance: many
v_gene: TRBV5-1
CDR3aa: CASSLQRGGSYEQYF
CDR3nt: TGCGCCAGCAGCTTGCAGCGGGGGGGTTCCTACGAGCAGTACTTC

d_gene: .
j_gene: TRBJ2-3
abundance: many
v_gene: TRBV11-2
CDR3aa: CASSSPSTDTQYF
CDR3nt: TGTGCCAGCAGCTCGCCTAGCACAGATACGCAGTATTTT

d_gene: .
j_gene: TRBJ2-7
abundance: many
v_gene: TRBV20-1
CDR3aa: CSVDPGGEGREQYF
CDR3nt: TGCAGTGTTGACCCCGGGGGAGAAGGGCGCGAGCAGTACTTC

d_gene: TRBD1
j_gene: TRBJ1-6
abundance: many
v_gene: TRBV6-6
CDR3aa: CASSLQGPESPLHF
CDR3nt: TGTGCCAGCAGTTTACAGGGGCCAGAATCACCCCTCCACTTT

d_gene: .
j_gene: TRBJ2-3
abundance: many
v_gene: TRBV5-1
CDR3aa: CASSGEAGKTLDTQYF
CDR3nt: TGCGCCAGCAGCGGCGAGGCGGGTAAAACGTTAGATACGCAGTATTTT

d_gene: .
j_gene: TRBJ2-3
abundance: medium-sized
v_gene: TRBV6-6
CDR3aa: CASTKSEVEGTQYF
CDR3nt: TGTGCCAGCACCAAAAGCGAAGTTGAGGGTACGCAGTATTTT

d_gene: TRBD2
j_gene: TRBJ2-2
abundance: many
v_gene: TRBV4-1
CDR3aa: CASSQALAGIRTGELFF
CDR3nt: TGCGCCAGCAGCCAAGCACTAGCGGGAATACGGACCGGGGAGCTGTTTTTT

d_gene: .
j_gene: TRBJ2-3
abundance: .
v_gene: TRBV2
CDR3aa: CASALVTDTQYF
CDR3nt: TGTGCCAGCGCTCTAGTGACAGATACGCAGTATTTT

d_gene: .
j_gene: TRBJ1-2
abundance: many
v_gene: TRBV27
CDR3aa: CASTTRRTANYGYTF
CDR3nt: TGTGCCAGCACCACAAGAAGGACAGCTAACTATGGCTACACCTTC

d_gene: .
j_gene: TRBJ2-5
abundance: many
v_gene: TRBV2
CDR3aa: CASSAEMQETQYF
CDR3nt: TGTGCCAGCTCGGCGGAAATGCAAGAGACCCAGTACTTC

d_gene: .
j_gene: TRBJ1-1
abundance: many
v_gene: TRBV4-1
CDR3aa: CASSLRGGTEAFF
CDR3nt: TGCGCCAGCAGCCTTCGTGGGGGGACTGAAGCTTTCTTT

d_gene: TRBD2
j_gene: TRBJ2-7
abundance: many
v_gene: TRBV6-5
CDR3aa: CASSYTGLARNEQYF
CDR3nt: TGTGCCAGCAGTTACACGGGACTAGCGAGGAACGAGCAGTACTTC

d_gene: TRBD2
j_gene: TRBJ2-1
abundance: many
v_gene: TRBV25-1
CDR3aa: CASSGASGLAGEQFF
CDR3nt: TGTGCCAGCAGTGGGGCCTCGGGACTAGCTGGCGAGCAGTTCTTC

d_gene: TRBD1
j_gene: TRBJ2-3
abundance: many
v_gene: TRBV29-1
CDR3aa: CSVQGGQGAGTDTQYF
CDR3nt: TGCAGCGTCCAAGGAGGACAGGGGGCCGGCACAGATACGCAGTATTTT

d_gene: .
j_gene: TRBJ2-3
abundance: many
v_gene: TRBV21-1
CDR3aa: CASSKVAGGGTDTQYF
CDR3nt: TGTGCCAGCAGCAAAGTAGCGGGGGGCGGCACAGATACGCAGTATTTT

d_gene: TRBD1
j_gene: TRBJ1-5
abundance: few
v_gene: TRBV30
CDR3aa: CAQGDRGLNQPQHF
CDR3nt: TGTGCCCAGGGGGACAGGGGCCTCAATCAGCCCCAGCATTTT

d_gene: TRBD1
j_gene: TRBJ1-1
abundance: many
v_gene: TRBV20-1
CDR3aa: CSARDPQGANTEAFF
CDR3nt: TGCAGTGCTAGAGATCCCCAGGGGGCGAACACTGAAGCTTTCTTT

d_gene: TRBD1
j_gene: TRBJ1-4
abundance: .
v_gene: TRBV20-1
CDR3aa: CSARGEPGQGQENEKLFF
CDR3nt: TGCAGTGCTAGAGGCGAACCGGGACAGGGGCAAGAAAATGAAAAACTGTTTTTT